Described below is a single TCR beta chain sequence and its context. Its recognized antigen is unknown. No base-level quality is on record; no much larger clone is a single base apart. The data belong to a study of T cell repertoires in cytomegalovirus infection (dated by TCRdb to between 2018 and 2021). At the level of the whole study: The HLA type of each donor mattered for the analysis, because public TCR beta signatures pointed to carriage of CMV infection along with the matching HLA type.

The CDR3 runs 15 amino acids, cysteine and phenylalanine included. Here the CDR3 DNA is all that survives: 45 bases in frame from base 1. For CDR1 and CDR2, the germline V gene lists MDHEN and SYDVKM. A distance of 23 bases separates the germline ends of V and J, which lose 11 bases and 4 bases respectively. What the research found in general, with its limitations: Cumulative frequency of public TCR beta family members discriminated carriers of CMV infection plus the relevant HLA type in this cohort and an independent 352-donor cohort. The ex vivo response was dominated by HLA-C-restricted CMV-specific TCR beta clonotypes, which also provided the single most frequent clonotype in two of eight donors.

These reads were obtained on an Illumina HiSeq 1500. TCRdb reprocessed the public reads (quality trimming at Q25 with fastp, clone calling with MiXCR) and kept in-frame beta chains. Records with the same CDR3 protein are collapsed into one entry carrying the most frequent genes and DNA. The sample profile shows approximately 700,000 distinct CDR3 sequences; approximately 34% of them were found once. The ten largest make up 2.5% to 3% of the sample. This clonotype originated in a human donor in good health (CMV status not recorded). Some clones in this sample may be carry-over from other donors' samples. This receptor chain uses TRBV28 and TRBJ1-1; the D gene is possibly TRBD1, with 5 bases matching. Sequencing was done on a sample of PBMCs. In nucleotides, the sequence is TGTGCCTCCGCCCGGGTCCTTGGGGCGGGCACTGAAGCTTTCTTT. Its protein product is CASARVLGAGTEAFF.